The rows below give T cell receptor beta chains drawn from one sample of a study of blood T cells in healthy people across ages. Using its own MiXCR run on the 5' RACE reads, TCRdb lists one record per CDR3 protein. The table records more than 450,000 distinct CDR3 sequences, about 29% of them present only once. These same records also appear under a second study, on T cells of mothers and their children.

Material for sequencing was blood. The source of these receptors is a boy younger than 10 in good health. CDR3s include the opening cysteine and the closing phenylalanine or tryptophan. The D gene is left open where the match is weak. Size values are once, few and many counts, or a class for expanded clones, and some rows have none.

d_gene	abundance	v_gene	j_gene	CDR3aa	CDR3nt
TRBD2	NA	TRBV20-1	TRBJ2-3	CSIPGGTYTDTQYF	TGCAGTATCCCCGGGGGGACCTACACAGATACGCAGTATTTT
NA	NA	TRBV7-8	TRBJ2-7	CASSPPRGASAYEQYF	TGTGCCAGCAGCCCTCCTCGGGGGGCTAGCGCCTACGAGCAGTACTTC
TRBD1	once	TRBV3-1	TRBJ2-1	CASSQRTGASDEQFF	TGTGCCAGCAGCCAACGGACAGGGGCCAGCGATGAGCAGTTCTTC
NA	few	TRBV5-1	TRBJ1-4	CASSFNTATNEKLFF	TGCGCCAGCAGCTTTAACACCGCAACTAATGAAAAACTGTTTTTT
NA	few	TRBV30	TRBJ2-5	CAWSRKGHQETQYF	TGTGCCTGGAGTCGGAAGGGTCACCAAGAGACCCAGTACTTC
NA	NA	TRBV10-3	TRBJ1-1	CAISGSRLNTEAFF	TGTGCCATCAGTGGAAGCAGGCTGAACACTGAAGCTTTCTTT
NA	NA	TRBV19	TRBJ2-7	CASSIQTGAEQYF	TGTGCCAGTAGTATCCAGACAGGCGCCGAGCAGTACTTC
NA	few	TRBV3-1	TRBJ2-1	CASSQVVEVVFF	TGTGCCAGCAGCCAAGTTGTTGAAGTCGTCTTCTTC
TRBD1	few	TRBV4-1	TRBJ1-4	CASSLRGLGNEKLFF	TGCGCCAGCAGCCTAAGGGGGCTGGGTAATGAAAAACTGTTTTTT
NA	NA	TRBV6-1	TRBJ2-7	CASRVSTYEQYF	TGTGCCAGCAGGGTATCGACATACGAGCAGTACTTC
NA	NA	TRBV3-1	TRBJ2-4	CASSPTERGNNIQYF	TGTGCCAGCAGCCCGACAGAACGGGGTAACAACATTCAGTACTTC